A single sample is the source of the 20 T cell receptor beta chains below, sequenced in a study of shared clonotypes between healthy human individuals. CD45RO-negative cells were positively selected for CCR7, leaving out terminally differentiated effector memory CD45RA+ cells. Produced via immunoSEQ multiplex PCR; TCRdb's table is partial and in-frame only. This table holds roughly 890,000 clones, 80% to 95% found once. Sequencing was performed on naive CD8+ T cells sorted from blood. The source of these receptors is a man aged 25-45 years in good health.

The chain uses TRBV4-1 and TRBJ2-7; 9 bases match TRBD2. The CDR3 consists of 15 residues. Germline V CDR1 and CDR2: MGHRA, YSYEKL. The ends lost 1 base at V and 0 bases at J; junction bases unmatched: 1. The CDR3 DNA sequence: TGCGCCAGCAGCCAAGCTAGCGGGGCCTCCTACGAGCAGTACTTC. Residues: CASSQASGASYEQYF.

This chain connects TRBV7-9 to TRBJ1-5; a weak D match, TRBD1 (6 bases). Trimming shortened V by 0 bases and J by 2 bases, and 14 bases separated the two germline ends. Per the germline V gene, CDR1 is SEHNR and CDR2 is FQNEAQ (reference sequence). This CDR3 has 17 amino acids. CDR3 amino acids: CASSLATGASGNQPQHF. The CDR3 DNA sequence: TGTGCCAGCAGCTTAGCTACGGGGGCCTCGGGCAATCAGCCCCAGCATTTT.

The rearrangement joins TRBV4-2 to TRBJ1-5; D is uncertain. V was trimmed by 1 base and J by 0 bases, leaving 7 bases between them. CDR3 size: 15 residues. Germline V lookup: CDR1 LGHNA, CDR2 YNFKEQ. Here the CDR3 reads CASSQVGVSNQPQHF. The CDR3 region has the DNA TGTGCCAGCAGCCAAGTCGGGGTTAGCAATCAGCCCCAGCATTTT.

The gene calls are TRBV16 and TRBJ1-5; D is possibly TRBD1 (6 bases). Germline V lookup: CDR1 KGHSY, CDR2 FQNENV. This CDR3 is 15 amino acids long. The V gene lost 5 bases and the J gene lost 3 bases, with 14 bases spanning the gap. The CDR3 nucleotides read TGTGCCAGCAGCGAGGTGGGGGCCCACAATCAGCCCCAGCATTTT. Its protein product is CASSEVGAHNQPQHF.

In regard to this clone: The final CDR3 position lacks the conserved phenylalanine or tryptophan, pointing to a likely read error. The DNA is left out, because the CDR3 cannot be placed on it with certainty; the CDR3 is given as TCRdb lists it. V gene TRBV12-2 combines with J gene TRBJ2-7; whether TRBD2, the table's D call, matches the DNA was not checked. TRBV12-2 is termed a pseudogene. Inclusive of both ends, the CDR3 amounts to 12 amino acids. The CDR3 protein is CASRLAGGGRKL.

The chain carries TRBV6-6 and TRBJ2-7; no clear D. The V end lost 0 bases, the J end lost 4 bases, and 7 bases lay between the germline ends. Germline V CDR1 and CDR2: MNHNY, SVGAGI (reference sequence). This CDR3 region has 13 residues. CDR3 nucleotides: TGTGCCAGCAGTTACTCGTTCGTGTACGAGCAGTACTTC. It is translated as CASSYSFVYEQYF.

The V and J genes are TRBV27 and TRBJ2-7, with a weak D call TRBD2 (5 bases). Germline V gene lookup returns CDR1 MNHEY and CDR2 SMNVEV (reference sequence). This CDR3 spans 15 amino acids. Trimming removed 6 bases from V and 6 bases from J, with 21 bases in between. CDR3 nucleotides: TGTGCCAGCAGCCCGGGAAGTAGAGCGTCCCGCGAGCAGTACTTC. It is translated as CASSPGSRASREQYF.

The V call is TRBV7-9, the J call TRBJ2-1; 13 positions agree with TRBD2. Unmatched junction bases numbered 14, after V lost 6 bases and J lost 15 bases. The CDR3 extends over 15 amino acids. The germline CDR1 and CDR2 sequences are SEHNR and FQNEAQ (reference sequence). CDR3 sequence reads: CASSILTGTSGTGFF. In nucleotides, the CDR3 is TGTGCCAGCAGTATACTCACCGGGACTAGCGGGACCGGGTTCTTC.

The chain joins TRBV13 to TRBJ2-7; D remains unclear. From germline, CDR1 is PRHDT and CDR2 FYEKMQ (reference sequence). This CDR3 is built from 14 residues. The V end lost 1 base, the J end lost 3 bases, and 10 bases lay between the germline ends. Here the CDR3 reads CASSLVLKNYEQYF. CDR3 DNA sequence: TGTGCCAGCAGCTTAGTGCTGAAAAACTACGAGCAGTACTTC. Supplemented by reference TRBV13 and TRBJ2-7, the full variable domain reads AAGVIQSPRHLIKEKRETATLKCYPIPRHDTVYWYQQGPGQDPQFLISFYEKMQSDKGSIPDRFSAQQFSDYHSELNMSSLELGDSALYFCASSLVLKNYEQYFGPGTRLTVT.

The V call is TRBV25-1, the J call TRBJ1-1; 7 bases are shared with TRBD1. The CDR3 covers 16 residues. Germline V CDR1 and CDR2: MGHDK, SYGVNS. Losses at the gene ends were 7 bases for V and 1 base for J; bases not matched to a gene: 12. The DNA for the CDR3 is TGTGCCAGCACGTCTTCGACAGGGAACACGAACACTGAAGCTTTCTTT. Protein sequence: CASTSSTGNTNTEAFF.

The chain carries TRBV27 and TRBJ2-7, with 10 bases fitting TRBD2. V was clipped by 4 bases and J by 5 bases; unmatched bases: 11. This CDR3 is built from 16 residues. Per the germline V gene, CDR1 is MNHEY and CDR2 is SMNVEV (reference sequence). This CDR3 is CASSSPASGSTNEQYF. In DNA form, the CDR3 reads TGTGCCAGCAGTTCCCCGGCTAGCGGGAGTACAAACGAGCAGTACTTC.

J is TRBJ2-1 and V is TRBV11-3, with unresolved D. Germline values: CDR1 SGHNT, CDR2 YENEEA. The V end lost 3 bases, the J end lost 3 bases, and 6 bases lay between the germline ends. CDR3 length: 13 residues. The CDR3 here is CASSFPGYNEQFF. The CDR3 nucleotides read TGTGCCAGCAGCTTTCCAGGCTACAATGAGCAGTTCTTC.

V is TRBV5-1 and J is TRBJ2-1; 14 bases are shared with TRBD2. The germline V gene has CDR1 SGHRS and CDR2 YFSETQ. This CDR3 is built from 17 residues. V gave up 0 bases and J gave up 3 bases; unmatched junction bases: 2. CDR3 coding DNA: TGCGCCAGCAGCTTGGAGACTAGCGGGAGGGTCTACAATGAGCAGTTCTTC. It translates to CASSLETSGRVYNEQFF.

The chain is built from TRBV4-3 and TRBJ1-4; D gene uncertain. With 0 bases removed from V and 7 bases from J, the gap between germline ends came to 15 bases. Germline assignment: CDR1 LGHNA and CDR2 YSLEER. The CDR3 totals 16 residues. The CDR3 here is CASSQDEPERGEKLFF. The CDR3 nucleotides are TGCGCCAGCAGCCAAGATGAGCCAGAAAGAGGTGAAAAACTGTTTTTT.

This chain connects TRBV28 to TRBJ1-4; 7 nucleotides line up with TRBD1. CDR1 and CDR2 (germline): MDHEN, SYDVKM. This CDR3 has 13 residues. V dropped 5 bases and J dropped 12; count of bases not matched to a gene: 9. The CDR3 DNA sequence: TGTGCCAGCAGTCGTCCGGGACAGTCGCAACTGTTTTTT. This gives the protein CASSRPGQSQLFF.

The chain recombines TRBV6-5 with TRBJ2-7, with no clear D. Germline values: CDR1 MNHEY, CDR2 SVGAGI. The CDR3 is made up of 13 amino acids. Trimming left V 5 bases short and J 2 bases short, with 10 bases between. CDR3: CASSGQFPYEQYF. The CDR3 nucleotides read TGTGCCAGCAGTGGTCAATTCCCCTACGAGCAGTACTTC.

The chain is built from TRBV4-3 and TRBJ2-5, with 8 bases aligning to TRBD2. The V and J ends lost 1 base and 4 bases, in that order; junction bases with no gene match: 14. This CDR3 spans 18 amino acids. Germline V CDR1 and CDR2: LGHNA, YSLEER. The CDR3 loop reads CASSQGVAGSAGGETQYF. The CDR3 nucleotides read TGCGCCAGCAGCCAAGGAGTAGCGGGATCAGCGGGCGGAGAGACCCAGTACTTC.

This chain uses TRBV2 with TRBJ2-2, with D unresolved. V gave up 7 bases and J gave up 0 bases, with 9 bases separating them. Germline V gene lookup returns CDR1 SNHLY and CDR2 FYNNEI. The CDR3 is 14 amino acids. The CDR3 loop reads CASIAESNTGELFF. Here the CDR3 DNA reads TGTGCCAGCATTGCGGAATCGAACACCGGGGAGCTGTTTTTT.

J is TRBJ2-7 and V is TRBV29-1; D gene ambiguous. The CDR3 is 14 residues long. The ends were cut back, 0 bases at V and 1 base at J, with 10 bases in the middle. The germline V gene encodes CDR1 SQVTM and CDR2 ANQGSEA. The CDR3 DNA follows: TGCAGCGTTGAAGACAGGTCAAGGTCCTACGAGCAGTACTTC. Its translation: CSVEDRSRSYEQYF.

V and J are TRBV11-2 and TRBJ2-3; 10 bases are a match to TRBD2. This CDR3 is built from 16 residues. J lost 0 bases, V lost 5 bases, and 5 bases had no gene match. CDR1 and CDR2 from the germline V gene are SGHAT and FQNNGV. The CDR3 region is CASSPGLAKSTDTQYF. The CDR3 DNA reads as TGTGCCAGCAGCCCGGGACTAGCGAAAAGCACAGATACGCAGTATTTT.